This passage covers 26 T cell receptor beta chains from one sample sequenced in a study of cytomegalovirus exposure and HLA in healthy donors (dated by TCRdb to about 2017). Library construction relied on the immunoSEQ multiplex PCR assay. A mixture of 60 forward primers for TCR Vbeta segments and 13 reverse primers for TCR Jbeta segments was used in the multiplex PCR. Sourced from immuneACCESS, this table was stored by TCRdb with only in-frame sequences that have V and J called. A share of the clones is absent; for the studies checked, an unresolved V gene accounts for under half, and the remainder has no known explanation. In this sample the table shows about 81,000 clones, over 65% of which occur a single time. The ten largest account for 2.5% to 3% of the sample. Input material: PBMCs. These receptors came from a man between 50 and 59 years old in good health and CMV-seropositive.

The chain links TRBV27 to TRBJ1-1; 7 positions match TRBD1. CDR3 length: 15 residues. Per the germline V gene, CDR1 is MNHEY and CDR2 is SMNVEV (reference sequence). Trimming took 2 bases from V and 1 from J; bases not matched to a gene: 4. This chain's CDR3 is CASSLQTGTNTEAFF. As DNA, the CDR3 is TGTGCCAGCAGTTTACAGACAGGGACGAACACTGAAGCTTTCTTT.

J is TRBJ1-1 and V is TRBV18; D is unresolved. CDR1 KGHSH and CDR2 LQKENI come from the germline V gene. Trimming cost V 0 bases and J 1 base, with 12 bases left between them. The CDR3 sequence is 16 residues long. The CDR3 DNA reads as TGTGCCAGCTCACCACCGAATCGACATACGAACACTGAAGCTTTCTTT. This encodes CASSPPNRHTNTEAFF.

The chain couples TRBV4-2 to TRBJ2-3, with 7 bases that match TRBD2. Germline V lookup: CDR1 LGHNA, CDR2 YNFKEQ. The V and J ends lost 6 bases and 2 bases, in that order; junction bases with no gene match: 11. The CDR3 loop spans 16 amino acids. The CDR3 sequence: CASREGLAGDTDTQYF. For the CDR3, the DNA is TGTGCCAGCAGGGAAGGTCTCGCGGGAGACACAGATACGCAGTATTTT.

In its sample, this clone was seen once. The chain couples TRBV19 to TRBJ2-5; 7 bases map to TRBD1. The J call may be in error: the DNA end matches TRBJ2-7 better. The CDR3 spans 15 residues. Germline CDR1 reads LNHDA; CDR2 reads SQIVND (reference sequence). In DNA form, the CDR3 reads TGTGCCAGTAGGGAGACAGGGCCAAGACTTAACGAGCAGTACTTC. It specifies CASRETGPRLNEQYF.

This clone appeared a few times. The rearrangement links TRBV11-3 to TRBJ1-1; D possibly corresponds to TRBD1 (6 bases). Per the germline V gene, CDR1 is SGHNT and CDR2 is YENEEA. The CDR3 totals 14 residues. V was pared by 7 bases and J by 3 bases, with 15 bases between. CDR3 sequence: CASTLGGVYTEAFF. CDR3 nucleotides: TGTGCCAGCACCCTAGGGGGGGTGTACACTGAAGCTTTCTTT.

This clone has a handful of counts. This sequence joins TRBV27 and TRBJ2-1, with 10 bases lining up with TRBD1. Germline CDR1 MNHEY, CDR2 SMNVEV (reference sequence). This CDR3 comprises 20 residues. The ends lost 4 bases at V and 0 bases at J; junction bases unmatched: 15. The CDR3 loop reads CASSSLRDRGWGSSYNEQFF. The CDR3 nucleotides read TGTGCCAGCAGTTCTTTGCGGGACAGGGGTTGGGGGAGCTCCTACAATGAGCAGTTCTTC.

This rearrangement joins TRBV18 to TRBJ2-3; D unclear. Per germline, CDR1 KGHSH and CDR2 LQKENI. CDR3 size: 13 residues. The V end was cut by 8 bases, the J end by 0 bases, with 9 bases between. The CDR3 loop is CASRTTSTDTQYF. CDR3 coding DNA: TGTGCCAGCCGAACGACTAGCACAGATACGCAGTATTTT. The full variable domain, completed using reference TRBV18 and TRBJ2-3, is NAGVMQNPRHLVRRRGQEARLRCSPMKGHSHVYWYRQLPEEGLKFMVYLQKENIIDESGMPKERFSAEFPKEGPSILRIQQVVRGDSAAYFCASRTTSTDTQYFGPGTRLTVL.

The chain links TRBV4-1 to TRBJ1-2, with a possible D match to TRBD1 (6 bases). V was trimmed by 6 bases and J by 8 bases, leaving 19 bases between them. The CDR3 is 14 amino acids. Per germline, CDR1 MGHRA and CDR2 YSYEKL. The CDR3, as DNA: TGCGCCAGCAGTCGAGGAGAAACAGGGTTGGGCTACACCTTC. It specifies CASSRGETGLGYTF.

This clone was seen a handful of times. The gene calls are TRBV11-3 and TRBJ2-1; 9 nucleotides match TRBD2. The J segment lost 7 bases and the V segment lost 0 bases, leaving 7 bases of the junction unmatched. Looked up from germline, CDR1 is SGHNT and CDR2 is YENEEA. The CDR3 has 16 residues. Written as DNA, the CDR3 is TGTGCCAGCAGCTTAGAGGAGCGGGAGGCTGGGAATGAGCAGTTCTTC. Protein: CASSLEEREAGNEQFF.

This clone was recorded once. The chain carries TRBV5-1 and TRBJ2-7; D is uncertain. V lost 0 bases to trimming and J lost 0 bases, with 7 bases between them. The germline CDR1 and CDR2 sequences are SGHRS and YFSETQ. This CDR3 is 14 amino acids long. CDR3 in amino acids: CASSLDVGSYEQYF. DNA of the CDR3: TGCGCCAGCAGCTTGGATGTCGGCTCCTACGAGCAGTACTTC.

The rearrangement uses TRBV7-3 and TRBJ2-5; tentatively, D is TRBD1 (6 bases). Germline V gene sequence: CDR1 SGHTA, CDR2 FQGTGA. The CDR3 extends over 14 amino acids. V shed 5 bases and J shed 5 bases, with 15 bases lying between them. DNA of the CDR3: TGTGCCAGCAGCGTGGGGACAACCGGCGAGACCCAGTACTTC. Translated: CASSVGTTGETQYF. The full variable domain, rest sourced from reference TRBV7-3 and TRBJ2-5, is GAGVSQTPSNKVTEKGKYVELRCDPISGHTALYWYRQSLGQGPEFLIYFQGTGAADDSGLPNDRFFAVRPEGSVSTLKIQRTERGDSAVYLCASSVGTTGETQYFGPGTRLLVL.

This clone was seen just once. The rearrangement links TRBV14 to TRBJ1-5; a weak D match, TRBD1 (5 bases). This CDR3 spans 20 amino acids. Germline CDR1 and CDR2: SGHDN and FVKESK. The V and J ends lost 2 bases and 0 bases respectively, with 23 bases between them. The CDR3 here is CASSQTAPDTNQYSNQPQHF. CDR3 coding DNA: TGTGCCAGCAGCCAAACGGCCCCGGACACGAATCAATATAGCAATCAGCCCCAGCATTTT.

The CDR3 DNA follows: TGCAGCGTTGATGGTCAGGGTTGGGTGTCCAATGAGCAGTTCTTC. Translating gives CSVDGQGWVSNEQFF. The rearrangement joins TRBV29-1 to TRBJ2-1, with TRBD1 as a possible D gene (5 bases). The germline V and J ends were trimmed by 3 bases and 6 bases, with 18 bases remaining between them. The CDR3 length is 15 residues. Germline CDR1 reads SQVTM; CDR2 reads ANQGSEA.

Here the CDR3 reads CASSTSRTWGETQYF. The CDR3 nucleotides are TGTGCCAGTAGTACCTCTAGGACGTGGGGCGAGACCCAGTACTTC. The chain has TRBV19 and TRBJ2-5, with D maybe TRBD1 (5 bases). Trimming shortened V by 4 bases and J by 5 bases, and 17 bases separated the two germline ends. Germline V gives CDR1 LNHDA, CDR2 SQIVND (reference sequence). The CDR3 covers 15 residues.

V usage is TRBV5-1 and J usage is TRBJ2-7; 8 bases fit TRBD2. From germline, CDR1 is SGHRS and CDR2 YFSETQ. With 1 base clipped from V and 0 bases from J, the junction kept 9 bases outside the gene matches. This CDR3 region has 17 residues. CDR3 DNA sequence: TGCGCCAGCAGCTTGCCTAGCGGGCCAAGGAGCTCCTACGAGCAGTACTTC. Its protein is CASSLPSGPRSSYEQYF.

The rearrangement joins TRBV9 to TRBJ2-5; D gene unclear. CDR1 and CDR2 from the germline V gene are SGDLS and YYNGEE. V was clipped by 6 bases and J by 7 bases, with 16 bases between them. The CDR3 sequence is 13 residues long. The CDR3 spells CASTLVPGGTQYF. CDR3 coding DNA: TGTGCCAGCACATTGGTTCCGGGTGGGACCCAGTACTTC.

A single count supports this clone. The V and J genes are TRBV7-8 and TRBJ2-5; 11 bases map to TRBD2. Trimming removed 3 bases from V and 1 base from J; junction bases left unmatched: 1. Germline CDR1 and CDR2: SGHVS and FQNEAQ. There are 15 residues in the CDR3. The CDR3 here is CASSFTSGSQETQYF. The CDR3 DNA reads as TGTGCCAGCAGCTTTACTAGCGGGAGCCAAGAGACCCAGTACTTC. The variable domain in full, with the rest retrieved from reference TRBV7-8 and TRBJ2-5, is GAGVSQSPRYKVAKRGQDVALRCDPISGHVSLFWYQQALGQGPEFLTYFQNEAQLDKSGLPSDRFFAERPEGSVSTLKIQRTQQEDSAVYLCASSFTSGSQETQYFGPGTRLLVL.

A few counts support this clone. CDR3 nucleotides: TGTGCCAGCAGCGGAAGGACTAGCGGTTTTTACAATGAGCAGTTCTTC. As protein: CASSGRTSGFYNEQFF. The chain has TRBV9 and TRBJ2-1, with 10 bases identical to TRBD2. The germline V gene encodes CDR1 SGDLS and CDR2 YYNGEE. The CDR3 totals 16 residues. The trim removed 3 bases at V and 4 bases at J, leaving 7 bases unmatched. Complete variable domain (other parts from reference TRBV9 and TRBJ2-1): DSGVTQTPKHLITATGQRVTLRCSPRSGDLSVYWYQQSLDQGLQFLIQYYNGEERAKGNILERFSAQQFPDLHSELNLSSLELGDSALYFCASSGRTSGFYNEQFFGPGTRLTVL.

The V gene is TRBV18, the J gene TRBJ2-1; TRBD2 might be the D (6 bases). This CDR3 contains 14 residues. V was clipped by 1 base and J by 4 bases, with 8 bases between them. Germline V lookup: CDR1 KGHSH, CDR2 LQKENI. The CDR3, as DNA: TGTGCCAGCTCACCACGGGCGGGGTACAATGAGCAGTTCTTC. This codes for CASSPRAGYNEQFF.

This chain uses TRBV11-3 with TRBJ2-3; 11 bases match TRBD1. CDR1 SGHNT and CDR2 YENEEA come from the germline V gene. There are 17 residues in the CDR3. J gave up 0 bases and V 4 bases, and 6 bases lay outside the gene matches. The CDR3 reads CASSSGTGGPSTDTQYF. The CDR3 DNA reads as TGTGCCAGCAGCTCCGGGACAGGGGGTCCTAGCACAGATACGCAGTATTTT.

J is TRBJ1-3 and V is TRBV7-9; possible D gene TRBD1, 6 bases. The CDR3 totals 16 residues. Germline lookup yields CDR1 SEHNR and CDR2 FQNEAQ (reference sequence). Trimming pared 1 base from V and 4 bases from J, leaving 14 bases between. CDR3 sequence (DNA): TGTGCCAGCAGCTTAGGGTCTGCAGGGGTCGGAAACACCATATATTTT. Amino acid sequence: CASSLGSAGVGNTIYF.

V usage is TRBV27 and J usage is TRBJ2-7; maybe TRBD1 (5 bases). This CDR3 has 15 amino acids. V was trimmed by 5 bases and J by 6 bases, leaving 20 bases between them. Germline CDR1 and CDR2: MNHEY and SMNVEV (reference sequence). The CDR3 DNA follows: TGTGCCAGCAGTCCGCCCTTTGGGGTAGGGGCCGAGCAGTACTTC. This codes for CASSPPFGVGAEQYF.

The V and J genes are TRBV7-9 and TRBJ2-7; D uncertain. The V end was cut by 5 bases, the J end by 0 bases, with 14 bases between. The CDR3 sequence is 15 residues long. Germline CDR1 SEHNR, CDR2 FQNEAQ (reference sequence). DNA of the CDR3: TGTGCCAGCAGCCTCAACAGAATGACCTCCTACGAGCAGTACTTC. Amino acids: CASSLNRMTSYEQYF.

The rearrangement joins TRBV7-2 to TRBJ1-6; no clear D gene. The germline CDR1 and CDR2 sequences are SGHTA and FQGNSA. V lost 7 bases, J lost 14 bases, and 15 bases lay in between. The CDR3 runs 12 residues. The DNA for the CDR3 is TGTGCCAGCACCCGAGGTCCCTCGGCCCTCCACTTT. This gives the protein CASTRGPSALHF.

The chain carries TRBV11-2 and TRBJ2-5, with D perhaps TRBD2 (6 bases). There are 15 residues in the CDR3. V was trimmed by 1 base and J by 1 base, leaving 10 bases between them. Germline V gene lookup returns CDR1 SGHAT and CDR2 FQNNGV. The CDR3 coding sequence is TGTGCCAGCAGCTTAGTCGCGGGAAGCCAAGAGACCCAGTACTTC. This sequence encodes CASSLVAGSQETQYF.

This chain uses TRBV6-1 with TRBJ1-2; D remains unclear. V dropped 6 bases and J dropped 1 base, with 9 bases sitting between them. In germline, CDR1 is MNHNS, CDR2 SASEGT. CDR3 length: 13 residues. DNA for the CDR3: TGTGCCAGCAGCCCGAGACTTAACTATGGCTACACCTTC. This encodes CASSPRLNYGYTF.